A single sample gave rise to the 18 T cell receptor beta chains below, sequenced in a study of regulatory T cells in long-lasting Graves disease. In building TCR beta libraries, iRepertoire HTBI primers were used together with Arm-PCR of CDR3 regions. Each CDR3 protein is one row after TCRdb ran MiXCR on the multiplex PCR reads. The sample comprises roughly 400,000 distinct CDR3 sequences, roughly 21% of which are singletons, and approximately 14% rests with the top ten. Time point given: persistent/refractory GD, antithyroid drugs over 5 years with positive TRAb. Following extraction of RNA from PBMCs, that RNA was used to make the TCR library. The sample consisted of peripheral blood mononuclear cells (PBMCs), taken when the disease was refractory, from a patient treated with antithyroid drugs. The receptors stem from a female donor with Graves disease.

This rearrangement joins TRBV19 to TRBJ1-1; D is unclear. CDR3 size: 14 residues. CDR1 and CDR2 from the germline V gene are LNHDA and SQIVND (reference sequence). The V gene lost 0 bases and the J gene lost 4 bases, with 9 bases spanning the gap. The CDR3 region has the DNA TGTGCCAGTAGTATAGACCTACAGCTCACTGAAGCTTTCTTT. Translating it yields CASSIDLQLTEAFF.

This clonotype was counted only a few times. The chain recombines TRBV10-3 with TRBJ2-2; tentative D call: TRBD1 (5 bases). The CDR3 totals 14 residues. Trimming removed 2 bases at V and 3 bases at J, with 7 bases between. CDR1 is ENHRY and CDR2 is SYGVKD in the germline V gene. The CDR3 here is CAISEGRDTGELFF. CDR3 nucleotide sequence: TGTGCCATCAGTGAGGGCAGGGACACCGGGGAGCTGTTTTTT.

This clonotype was found a few times. V usage is TRBV5-4 and J usage is TRBJ2-2; D is tentatively TRBD1 or TRBD2 (5 bases each). Germline V lookup: CDR1 SGHNT, CDR2 YYREEE (reference sequence). V dropped 3 bases and J dropped 7 bases, with 16 bases sitting between them. The CDR3 is 15 amino acids. The CDR3 region is CASSSVGELGGELFF. The CDR3 DNA reads as TGTGCCAGCAGCTCGGTGGGGGAGTTAGGCGGGGAGCTGTTTTTT.

V usage is TRBV20-1 and J usage is TRBJ2-7, with D unclear. Germline V gives CDR1 DFQATT, CDR2 SNEGSKA (reference sequence). The CDR3 totals 9 residues. V was trimmed by 5 bases and J by 3 bases, leaving 2 bases between them. CDR3 nucleotide sequence: TGCAGTGCTCACTACGAGCAGTACTTC. This translates into CSAHYEQYF.

This clonotype was found many times. The gene calls are TRBV10-3 and TRBJ2-7; 10 bases line up with TRBD2. The CDR3 covers 14 residues. V shed 2 bases and J 6 bases; nucleotides not matched to a gene: 4. Per the germline V gene, CDR1 is ENHRY and CDR2 is SYGVKD. The CDR3 coding sequence is TGTGCCATCAGTGAGCAGCGGGGGGGGGGCGAGCAGTACTTC. This sequence encodes CAISEQRGGGEQYF.

This rearrangement joins TRBV5-7 to TRBJ2-7, with 10 bases lining up with TRBD1. TRBV5-7 is reported as an ORF; its role is uncertain. Losses at the gene ends were 4 bases for V and 8 bases for J; bases not matched to a gene: 12. The CDR3 length is 15 residues. The chain's CDR3 is CASSPRDRGQFQQYF. DNA for the CDR3: TGTGCCAGCAGCCCCCGGGACAGGGGACAGTTCCAGCAGTACTTC.

This clonotype was counted at least ten times. This chain's CDR3 is CASSPALNQPQHF. The CDR3 DNA follows: TGTGCCAGCAGTCCTGCTTTAAATCAGCCCCAGCATTTT. The chain joins TRBV28 to TRBJ1-5; D call uncertain. With 5 bases removed from V and 4 bases from J, the gap between germline ends came to 9 bases. Germline V gene sequence: CDR1 MDHEN, CDR2 SYDVKM. The CDR3 sequence is 13 residues long.

The sample holds many counts of this clonotype. The chain uses TRBV6-5 and TRBJ2-7; D is perhaps TRBD1 (5 bases). This CDR3 has 13 residues. Germline values: CDR1 MNHEY, CDR2 SVGAGI. V was cut by 0 bases and J by 3 bases, with 6 bases left in between. The chain's CDR3 is CASSYSTDYEQYF. CDR3 bases: TGTGCCAGCAGTTACTCGACAGACTACGAGCAGTACTTC.

The chain links TRBV3-1 to TRBJ2-7; TRBD1 is a possible D gene (5 bases). The CDR3 sequence is 15 residues long. The germline V and J ends were trimmed by 4 bases and 3 bases, with 16 bases remaining between them. Germline V gives CDR1 LGHDT, CDR2 YNNKEL (reference sequence). The DNA of the CDR3 is TGTGCCAGCAGCCCCGCAGAGACAGATATCTACGAGCAGTACTTC. Protein product: CASSPAETDIYEQYF.

The rearrangement joins TRBV18 to TRBJ1-5; D possibly corresponds to TRBD1 (6 bases). Germline CDR1 and CDR2: KGHSH and LQKENI. CDR3 size: 13 residues. V was shortened by 9 bases and J by 2 bases, with 11 bases between the two germline ends. CDR3 residues: CASRQVGNQPQHF. The CDR3 bases are TGTGCCAGTAGACAGGTTGGCAATCAGCCCCAGCATTTT.

This clonotype was counted only a few times. The chain links TRBV6-1 to TRBJ2-7; the match to TRBD2 covers 13 bases. The J segment lost 7 bases and the V segment lost 6 bases, leaving 9 bases of the junction unmatched. This CDR3 has 15 amino acids. The germline V gene encodes CDR1 MNHNS and CDR2 SASEGT. The CDR3 loop is CASRTTSGRAREQYF. CDR3 sequence (DNA): TGTGCCAGCAGGACCACTAGCGGGAGGGCCCGGGAGCAGTACTTC.

This clonotype appeared many times. The rearrangement links TRBV20-1 to TRBJ1-6, with TRBD1 identical over 9 bases. The CDR3 extends over 14 amino acids. V gave up 4 bases and J gave up 7 bases; unmatched junction bases: 5. Germline CDR1 is DFQATT and CDR2 is SNEGSKA (reference sequence). The CDR3 DNA sequence: TGCAGTGCTAACACGGGACAGGGAAATTCACCCCTCCACTTT. Protein: CSANTGQGNSPLHF.

As concerns this clonotype: A much larger clone lies a single base off, so this may be a read error. This chain joins TRBV10-3 and TRBJ1-1; D unresolved. Looked up from germline, CDR1 is ENHRY and CDR2 is SYGVKD. The CDR3 runs 13 residues. Trimming shortened V by 3 bases and J by 4 bases, and 9 bases separated the two germline ends. The CDR3 protein is CAISEGITTEAFF. CDR3 sequence (DNA): TGTGCCATCAGTGAAGGAATTACCACTGAAGCTTTCTTT.

The J gene is TRBJ2-3, the V gene TRBV28, with 10 bases that match TRBD2. Trimming removed 4 bases from V and 0 bases from J; junction bases left unmatched: 10. Germline CDR1 MDHEN, CDR2 SYDVKM. CDR3 length: 18 amino acids. The chain's CDR3 is CASSSRGLAGGSTDTQYF. The CDR3 bases are TGTGCCAGCAGTTCTCGGGGGTTAGCGGGAGGAAGCACAGATACGCAGTATTTT.

The CDR3 bases are TGCGCGGTTCGCTCCTATAATTCACCCCTCCACTTT. Translating gives CAVRSYNSPLHF. V usage is TRBV29-1 and J usage is TRBJ1-6; D ambiguous. Germline V gene data show CDR1 as SQVTM and CDR2 as ANQGSEA. The CDR3 has 12 residues.

A few counts support this clonotype. The chain links TRBV7-2 to TRBJ2-7, with D unresolved. V was cut by 5 bases and J by 6 bases, with 11 bases left in between. The CDR3 contains 12 residues. Germline lookup yields CDR1 SGHTA and CDR2 FQGNSA. CDR3 DNA: TGTGCCAGCAGCCGTGCGGCCATCGAGCAGTACTTC. Its protein is CASSRAAIEQYF.

The rearrangement uses TRBV19 and TRBJ2-7, with TRBD1 matching 9 bases. Germline loops: CDR1 LNHDA, CDR2 SQIVND (reference sequence). This CDR3 has 14 amino acids. V trimming: 5 bases; J trimming: 4 bases; junction bases outside the gene matches: 6. The CDR3: CASSLAQGAYEQYF. CDR3 nucleotide sequence: TGTGCCAGTAGTCTAGCACAGGGGGCGTACGAGCAGTACTTC.

Only a few counts were recorded for this clonotype. The chain uses TRBV27 and TRBJ1-6, with 8 bases matching TRBD1. V trimming: 3 bases; J trimming: 8 bases; junction bases outside the gene matches: 9. In germline, CDR1 is MNHEY, CDR2 SMNVEV (reference sequence). The length of the CDR3 is 16 residues. The CDR3 loop reads CASSLLQDRVDSPLHF. As DNA, the CDR3 is TGTGCCAGCAGTTTGCTCCAGGACAGGGTTGATTCACCCCTCCACTTT.